These T cell receptor beta chains were read from a single sample in a study of blood T cell repertoires in COVID-19. Clones were sequenced by immunoSEQ multiplex PCR, and TCRdb holds only the in-frame ones, with some missing. The table records tens of thousands of clones, roughly 80% of them present only once. Sequencing was carried out using peripheral blood. All receptors derive from a human donor in a cohort sampled during active COVID-19. CDR3s include the opening cysteine and the closing phenylalanine or tryptophan. D genes are given only for firm matches. Clone sizes are given selectively: once, few, many, or a class where the clone is expanded.

V: TRBV6-6; J: TRBJ2-7; D: NA; size: NA; CDR3: CASSVTGGGVEQYF; DNA: TGTGCCAGCAGCGTAACCGGGGGAGGCGTCGAGCAGTACTTC
V: TRBV19; J: TRBJ2-1; D: NA; size: NA; CDR3: CASSIVSSPPDEQFF; DNA: TGTGCCAGTAGTATAGTCTCCTCCCCTCCGGATGAGCAGTTCTTC
V: TRBV2; J: TRBJ2-1; D: TRBD2; size: NA; CDR3: CASSEEGLAGYNEQFF; DNA: TGTGCCAGCAGTGAGGAGGGGCTAGCGGGTTACAATGAGCAGTTCTTC
V: TRBV19; J: TRBJ2-7; D: TRBD1; size: NA; CDR3: CASSARTGGYEQYF; DNA: TGTGCCAGTAGTGCCCGGACAGGGGGATACGAGCAGTACTTC
V: TRBV27; J: TRBJ2-7; D: TRBD1; size: NA; CDR3: CASSLLGQAHINYEQYF; DNA: TGTGCCAGCAGTTTACTAGGACAGGCCCACATTAATTACGAGCAGTACTTC
V: TRBV4-1; J: TRBJ2-7; D: NA; size: once; CDR3: CASSQEVRTVYEQYF; DNA: TGCGCCAGCAGCCAAGAGGTTAGGACTGTCTACGAGCAGTACTTC
V: TRBV28; J: TRBJ1-4; D: NA; size: NA; CDR3: CASSPGWSGANEKLFF; DNA: TGTGCCAGCAGCCCCGGGTGGTCAGGGGCAAATGAAAAACTGTTTTTT
V: TRBV5-1; J: TRBJ1-1; D: NA; size: NA; CDR3: CASSWVDGGTEAFF; DNA: TGCGCCAGCAGCTGGGTTGACGGAGGCACTGAAGCTTTCTTT
V: TRBV6-2/TRBV6-3; J: TRBJ1-5; D: NA; size: NA; CDR3: CASSYSSRRGNQPQHF; DNA: TGTGCCAGCAGTTACTCTAGTAGGAGGGGCAATCAGCCCCAGCATTTT
V: TRBV18; J: TRBJ2-6; D: NA; size: NA; CDR3: CASSPQGPGANVLTF; DNA: TGTGCCAGCTCACCGCAGGGGCCCGGGGCCAACGTCCTGACTTTC
V: TRBV4-1; J: TRBJ1-1; D: NA; size: NA; CDR3: CASSPTTGIEAFF; DNA: TGCGCCAGCAGCCCAACCACAGGGATTGAAGCTTTCTTT
V: TRBV6-5; J: TRBJ1-4; D: TRBD1; size: NA; CDR3: CASSYGTGNEKLFF; DNA: TGTGCCAGCAGTTACGGGACAGGGAATGAAAAACTGTTTTTT
V: TRBV7-9; J: TRBJ1-2; D: TRBD1; size: NA; CDR3: CASSSTGLYGYTF; DNA: TGTGCCAGCAGCTCGACAGGGCTCTATGGCTACACCTTC
V: TRBV28; J: TRBJ2-7; D: TRBD2; size: NA; CDR3: CASSPGSLELARGDEQYF; DNA: TGTGCCAGCAGCCCTGGGTCTCTGGAACTAGCGCGAGGGGACGAGCAGTACTTC
V: TRBV7-2; J: TRBJ2-7; D: TRBD2; size: NA; CDR3: CASSLTSGSYEQYF; DNA: TGTGCCAGCAGCTTAACTAGCGGCTCCTACGAGCAGTACTTC
V: TRBV2; J: TRBJ1-4; D: TRBD1; size: NA; CDR3: CASGDDRGREKLFF; DNA: TGTGCCAGCGGCGACGACAGGGGAAGAGAAAAACTGTTTTTT
V: TRBV3-1/TRBV3-2; J: TRBJ1-3; D: TRBD1; size: NA; CDR3: CASSQERSGGYGNTIYF; DNA: TGTGCCAGCAGCCAAGAAAGATCAGGGGGCTATGGAAACACCATATATTTT
V: TRBV7-6; J: TRBJ1-2; D: NA; size: NA; CDR3: CASSFNTQDRGYTF; DNA: TGTGCCAGCAGCTTTAACACCCAGGATCGAGGCTACACCTTC
V: TRBV11-2; J: TRBJ2-6; D: TRBD1; size: NA; CDR3: CASSPSHRGHSGANVLTF; DNA: TGTGCCAGCAGCCCTAGTCACAGGGGTCACTCTGGGGCCAACGTCCTGACTTTC
V: TRBV19; J: TRBJ2-1; D: TRBD2; size: few; CDR3: CASRPTSGDEQFF; DNA: TGTGCCAGTAGACCGACTAGCGGGGATGAGCAGTTCTTC
V: TRBV6-5; J: TRBJ2-5; D: NA; size: NA; CDR3: CASNRLGGSGETQYF; DNA: TGTGCCAGCAATAGACTTGGTGGGAGCGGGGAGACCCAGTACTTC
V: TRBV18; J: TRBJ1-1; D: NA; size: NA; CDR3: CASSPRGEDTEAFF; DNA: TGTGCCAGCTCACCGAGAGGGGAGGACACTGAAGCTTTCTTT
V: TRBV2; J: TRBJ1-2; D: NA; size: NA; CDR3: CASRGGKTYGYTF; DNA: TGTGCCAGTCGCGGGGGGAAAACCTATGGCTACACCTTC
V: TRBV9; J: TRBJ2-1; D: NA; size: NA; CDR3: CASSDQGTSGLNEQFF; DNA: TGTGCCAGCAGCGATCAGGGGACCTCCGGGCTAAATGAGCAGTTCTTC
V: TRBV4-3; J: TRBJ2-7; D: TRBD2; size: NA; CDR3: CASSQGRGRASYEQYF; DNA: TGCGCCAGCAGCCAAGGGCGGGGGAGGGCCTCCTACGAGCAGTACTTC
V: TRBV7-8; J: TRBJ1-6; D: NA; size: NA; CDR3: CASSLEGLLHF; DNA: TGTGCCAGCAGCTTAGAGGGGCTTCTCCACTTT
V: TRBV29-1; J: TRBJ1-2; D: TRBD1; size: NA; CDR3: CSVPNSGQGRDIYGYTF; DNA: TGCAGCGTCCCCAACTCGGGACAGGGAAGGGATATTTATGGCTACACCTTC
V: TRBV7-8; J: TRBJ1-5; D: TRBD1; size: NA; CDR3: CASSLQQGGGSNQPQHF; DNA: TGTGCCAGCAGCCTCCAACAGGGGGGAGGGAGCAATCAGCCCCAGCATTTT
V: TRBV6-1; J: TRBJ1-5; D: NA; size: NA; CDR3: CASSDFGASQGEPQHF; DNA: TGTGCCAGCAGTGATTTCGGGGCGTCACAGGGAGAGCCCCAGCATTTT
V: TRBV6-4; J: TRBJ1-1; D: TRBD1; size: NA; CDR3: CASKGQGVIRFEAFF; DNA: TGTGCCAGCAAGGGACAGGGGGTTATCAGATTTGAAGCTTTCTTT
V: TRBV28; J: TRBJ2-7; D: TRBD1; size: few; CDR3: CASRLTGDPYEQYF; DNA: TGTGCCAGCAGATTGACAGGGGACCCCTACGAGCAGTACTTC
V: TRBV27; J: TRBJ2-7; D: NA; size: NA; CDR3: CASSLGATYEQYF; DNA: TGTGCCAGCAGTTTAGGGGCAACCTACGAGCAGTACTTC
V: TRBV7-2; J: TRBJ2-3; D: TRBD2; size: NA; CDR3: CASSLNAASGIGTQYF; DNA: TGTGCCAGCAGCTTAAATGCGGCTAGCGGGATCGGGACGCAGTATTTT
V: TRBV6-6; J: TRBJ2-7; D: TRBD1; size: few; CDR3: CASSYGTESYEQYF; DNA: TGTGCCAGCAGTTACGGGACAGAGTCCTACGAGCAGTACTTC
V: TRBV9; J: TRBJ2-7; D: NA; size: NA; CDR3: CASSVSGDTYEQYF; DNA: TGTGCCAGCAGCGTATCAGGGGATACTTACGAGCAGTACTTC
V: TRBV6-5; J: TRBJ2-5; D: TRBD2; size: NA; CDR3: CASSPGLAVETQYF; DNA: TGTGCCAGCAGCCCGGGACTAGCGGTGGAGACCCAGTACTTC
V: TRBV19; J: TRBJ2-7; D: NA; size: NA; CDR3: CASSIDAGRYEQYF; DNA: TGTGCCAGTAGTATAGATGCGGGGCGCTACGAGCAGTACTTC
V: TRBV9; J: TRBJ1-6; D: NA; size: few; CDR3: CASSVNSGSPLHF; DNA: TGTGCCAGCAGCGTAAACAGTGGGTCACCCCTCCACTTT
V: TRBV5-1; J: TRBJ1-2; D: NA; size: NA; CDR3: CASSLEGRGGYGYTF; DNA: TGCGCCAGCAGCTTGGAAGGCAGGGGCGGATATGGCTACACCTTC
V: TRBV6-8; J: TRBJ1-5; D: NA; size: NA; CDR3: CASSSDRHQPQHF; DNA: TGTGCCAGCAGTTCTGACAGGCATCAGCCCCAGCATTTT
V: TRBV19; J: TRBJ1-1; D: TRBD1; size: NA; CDR3: CASSDPTGGLTEAFF; DNA: TGTGCCAGTAGTGACCCGACAGGGGGCCTGACTGAAGCTTTCTTT
V: TRBV2; J: TRBJ1-2; D: NA; size: once; CDR3: CATARGLDGYTF; DNA: TGTGCCACCGCACGGGGGTTAGATGGCTACACCTTC
V: TRBV6-2/TRBV6-3; J: TRBJ2-3; D: TRBD2; size: NA; CDR3: CASSFPRLAGGPTDTQYF; DNA: TGTGCCAGCAGTTTCCCTCGACTAGCGGGAGGGCCCACAGATACGCAGTATTTT
V: TRBV28; J: TRBJ2-7; D: TRBD1; size: NA; CDR3: CASSLYPTGLVYEQYF; DNA: TGTGCCAGCAGTTTATACCCGACAGGGTTGGTCTACGAGCAGTACTTC
V: TRBV7-6; J: TRBJ2-7; D: TRBD2; size: NA; CDR3: CASSLGASGGRYEQYF; DNA: TGTGCCAGCAGCTTAGGAGCTAGCGGGGGCCGCTACGAGCAGTACTTC
V: TRBV7-2; J: TRBJ2-5; D: NA; size: NA; CDR3: CASSLNGVQETQYF; DNA: TGTGCCAGCAGCTTAAACGGAGTTCAAGAGACCCAGTACTTC
V: TRBV4-1; J: TRBJ2-6; D: NA; size: NA; CDR3: CASSQDRGVNSGANVLTF; DNA: TGCGCCAGCAGCCAAGACCGAGGAGTGAACTCTGGGGCCAACGTCCTGACTTTC
V: TRBV3-1/TRBV3-2; J: TRBJ2-7; D: NA; size: once; CDR3: CASSPMVERFYEQYF; DNA: TGTGCCAGCAGCCCCATGGTAGAGAGGTTCTACGAGCAGTACTTC
V: TRBV5-1; J: TRBJ2-1; D: TRBD1; size: NA; CDR3: CASSPDRASLNEQFF; DNA: TGCGCCAGCAGCCCGGACAGGGCCAGCTTAAATGAGCAGTTCTTC
V: TRBV28; J: TRBJ1-1; D: NA; size: NA; CDR3: CASSIQGNAFF; DNA: TGTGCCAGCAGTATACAGGGAAATGCTTTCTTT
V: TRBV7-2; J: TRBJ2-3; D: TRBD1; size: NA; CDR3: CASSLDRATDTQYF; DNA: TGTGCCAGCAGCCTGGACAGGGCCACAGATACGCAGTATTTT
V: TRBV15; J: TRBJ2-7; D: TRBD2; size: NA; CDR3: CATSREGTTSYEQYF; DNA: TGTGCCACCAGCAGAGAAGGGACTACATCCTACGAGCAGTACTTC
V: TRBV15; J: TRBJ2-1; D: TRBD1; size: NA; CDR3: CATSQGTGDEQFF; DNA: TGTGCCACCAGCCAAGGGACAGGGGATGAGCAGTTCTTC
V: TRBV11-2; J: TRBJ1-5; D: NA; size: NA; CDR3: CASSLSGPNQPQHF; DNA: TGTGCCAGCAGCTTAAGCGGGCCTAATCAGCCCCAGCATTTT